This TCR beta chain appears in the sequencing data of a study of blood T cell repertoires in COVID-19. Study-level background: From the United States, Italy and Spain came samples of acute and convalescent COVID-19. The cDNA or gDNA used as material had been derived from T cells, B-cell-depleted T cells, or PBMCs.

Seattle's cohort entered during active infection and was followed longitudinally. Germline V gene lookup returns CDR1 MNHEY and CDR2 SVGAGI. The CDR3 runs 15 residues. Deletions cut 0 bases from V and 4 bases from J, with 10 bases between. Study processing details: Amplification from reference gene primers served as the basis for estimated nucleated cell counts. TCRdb's table, derived via immunoSEQ multiplex PCR, lists solely in-frame clones and lacks some. V and J calls and clone size are given by that table; D and trimming were obtained from the DNA. The sample lists over 90,000 clones, under 80% occurring once.

The receptor comes from a man aged 65 to 85 with COVID-19, enrolled during active disease. The rearrangement links TRBV6-5 to TRBJ2-1; D might be TRBD2 (6 bases). Sequencing was done on a sample of peripheral blood. As DNA, the CDR3 is TGTGCCAGCAGTTACTCGATTAGCGGATACAATGAGCAGTTCTTC. It codes for CASSYSISGYNEQFF.